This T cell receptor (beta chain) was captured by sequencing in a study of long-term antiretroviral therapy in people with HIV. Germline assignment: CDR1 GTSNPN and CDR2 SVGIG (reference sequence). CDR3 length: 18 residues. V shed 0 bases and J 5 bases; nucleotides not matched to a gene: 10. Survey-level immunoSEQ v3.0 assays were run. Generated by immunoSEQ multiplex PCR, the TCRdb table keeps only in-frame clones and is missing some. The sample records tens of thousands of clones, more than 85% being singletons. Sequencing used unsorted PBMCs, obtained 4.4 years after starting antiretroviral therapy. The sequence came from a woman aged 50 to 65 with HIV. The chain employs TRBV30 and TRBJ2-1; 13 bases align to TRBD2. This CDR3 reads CAWSVWGLAGSSDNEQFF. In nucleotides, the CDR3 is TGTGCCTGGAGTGTGTGGGGACTAGCGGGGTCCTCGGACAATGAGCAGTTCTTC.